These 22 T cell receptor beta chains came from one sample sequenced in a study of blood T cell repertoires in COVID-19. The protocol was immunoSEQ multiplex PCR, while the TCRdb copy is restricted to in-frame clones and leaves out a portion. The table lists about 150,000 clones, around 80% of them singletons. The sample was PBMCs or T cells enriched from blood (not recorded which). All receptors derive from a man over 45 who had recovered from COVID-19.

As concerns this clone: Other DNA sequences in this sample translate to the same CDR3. The CDR3: CASSLDRGNQPQHF. The CDR3 region has the DNA TGTGCCAGCAGCTTAGACAGGGGCAATCAGCCCCAGCATTTT. The gene calls are TRBV7-2 and TRBJ1-5; D perhaps matches TRBD1 (6 bases). Germline V gene lookup returns CDR1 SGHTA and CDR2 FQGNSA. The germline V and J ends were trimmed by 1 base and 2 bases, with 6 bases remaining between them. This CDR3 spans 14 amino acids.

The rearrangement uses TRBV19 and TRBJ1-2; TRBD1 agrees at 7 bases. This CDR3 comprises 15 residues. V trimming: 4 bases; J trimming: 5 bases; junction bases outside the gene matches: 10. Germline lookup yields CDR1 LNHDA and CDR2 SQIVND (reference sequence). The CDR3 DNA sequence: TGTGCCAGTAGTACCTCGACAGGGTCTTGGTATGGCTACACCTTC. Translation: CASSTSTGSWYGYTF. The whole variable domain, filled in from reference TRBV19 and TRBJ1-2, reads DGGITQSPKYLFRKEGQNVTLSCEQNLNHDAMYWYRQDPGQGLRLIYYSQIVNDFQKGDIAEGYSVSREKKESFPLTVTSAQKNPTAFYLCASSTSTGSWYGYTFGSGTRLTVV.

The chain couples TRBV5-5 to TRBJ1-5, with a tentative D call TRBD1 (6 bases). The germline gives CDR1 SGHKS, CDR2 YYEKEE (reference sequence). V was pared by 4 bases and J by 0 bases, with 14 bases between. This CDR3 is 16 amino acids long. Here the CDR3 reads CASSSGGAFSNQPQHF. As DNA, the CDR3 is TGTGCCAGCAGCAGTGGGGGGGCGTTTAGCAATCAGCCCCAGCATTTT.

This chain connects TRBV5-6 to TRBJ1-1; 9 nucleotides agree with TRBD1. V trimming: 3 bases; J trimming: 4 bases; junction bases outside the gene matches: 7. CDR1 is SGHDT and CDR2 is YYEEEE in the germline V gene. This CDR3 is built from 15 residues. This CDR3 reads CASSYGTGMATEAFF. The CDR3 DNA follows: TGTGCCAGCAGCTATGGGACAGGGATGGCCACTGAAGCTTTCTTT.

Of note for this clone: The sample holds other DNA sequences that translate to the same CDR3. The CDR3 protein is CASSFRTYNEQFF. In DNA form, the CDR3 reads TGTGCCAGCAGTTTCCGCACATACAATGAGCAGTTCTTC. This chain joins TRBV27 and TRBJ2-1; D uncertain. The CDR3 extends over 13 amino acids. Germline CDR1 and CDR2: MNHEY and SMNVEV (reference sequence). The V and J ends lost 3 bases and 4 bases respectively, with 7 bases between them.

CDR3 residues: CAISDPKGATYNEQFF. CDR3 DNA sequence: TGTGCCATCAGTGACCCTAAGGGGGCCACCTACAATGAGCAGTTCTTC. V is TRBV10-3 and J is TRBJ2-1, with TRBD1 matching 7 bases. The CDR3 contains 16 residues. J lost 2 bases, V lost 3 bases, and 7 bases had no gene match. Germline CDR1 and CDR2: ENHRY and SYGVKD.

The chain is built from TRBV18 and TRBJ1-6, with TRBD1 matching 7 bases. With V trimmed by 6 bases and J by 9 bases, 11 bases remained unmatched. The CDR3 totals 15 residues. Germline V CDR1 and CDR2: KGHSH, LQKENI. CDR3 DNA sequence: TGTGCCAGCTCCCCCCCCAACAGGGGAGGTTCACCCCTCCACTTT. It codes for CASSPPNRGGSPLHF.

CDR3 nucleotides: TGTGCCAGCAGACGAGCGGGGGGCCGCGAGCAGTACTTC. Protein: CASRRAGGREQYF. The V call is TRBV5-6, the J call TRBJ2-7; 9 bases match TRBD2. V trimming: 5 bases; J trimming: 6 bases; junction bases outside the gene matches: 6. This CDR3 spans 13 amino acids. Germline assignment: CDR1 SGHDT and CDR2 YYEEEE.

The DNA for the CDR3 is TGTGCCAGCAGCGCCGGACAGGGGAACACCGGGGAGCTGTTTTTT. This sequence encodes CASSAGQGNTGELFF. This rearrangement joins TRBV9 to TRBJ2-2, with TRBD1 matching over 8 bases. Germline-derived CDR1 and CDR2 are SGDLS and YYNGEE. CDR3 length equals 15 residues. Losses at the gene ends were 3 bases for V and 1 base for J; bases not matched to a gene: 2. Filled out from reference TRBV9 and TRBJ2-2, the complete variable domain reads DSGVTQTPKHLITATGQRVTLRCSPRSGDLSVYWYQQSLDQGLQFLIQYYNGEERAKGNILERFSAQQFPDLHSELNLSSLELGDSALYFCASSAGQGNTGELFFGEGSRLTVL.

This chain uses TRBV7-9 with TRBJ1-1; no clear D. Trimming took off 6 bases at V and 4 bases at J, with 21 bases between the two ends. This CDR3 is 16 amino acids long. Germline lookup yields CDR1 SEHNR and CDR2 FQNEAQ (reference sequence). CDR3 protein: CASSSRGRATGTEAFF. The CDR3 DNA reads TGTGCCAGCAGTTCCCGGGGAAGGGCCACGGGCACTGAAGCTTTCTTT.

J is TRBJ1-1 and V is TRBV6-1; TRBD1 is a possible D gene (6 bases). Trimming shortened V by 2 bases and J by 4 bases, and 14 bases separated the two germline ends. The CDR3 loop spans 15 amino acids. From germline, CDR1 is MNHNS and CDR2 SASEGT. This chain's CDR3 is CASSEYVGRGTEAFF. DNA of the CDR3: TGTGCCAGCAGTGAATATGTAGGCAGGGGCACTGAAGCTTTCTTT.

CDR3 sequence (DNA): TGTGCCAGCGGCCTCTATAGCAATTCACCCCTCCACTTT. This encodes CASGLYSNSPLHF. The rearrangement links TRBV2 to TRBJ1-6; no reliable D call. Trimming took off 8 bases at V and 7 bases at J, with 12 bases between the two ends. CDR1 SNHLY and CDR2 FYNNEI come from the germline V gene. The CDR3 sequence is 13 residues long.

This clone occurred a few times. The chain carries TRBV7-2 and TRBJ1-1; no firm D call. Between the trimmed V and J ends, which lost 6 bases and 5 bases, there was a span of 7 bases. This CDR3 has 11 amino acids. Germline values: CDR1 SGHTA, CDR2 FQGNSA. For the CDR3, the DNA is TGTGCCAGCAGGTCAGGTACTGAAGCTTTCTTT. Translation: CASRSGTEAFF.

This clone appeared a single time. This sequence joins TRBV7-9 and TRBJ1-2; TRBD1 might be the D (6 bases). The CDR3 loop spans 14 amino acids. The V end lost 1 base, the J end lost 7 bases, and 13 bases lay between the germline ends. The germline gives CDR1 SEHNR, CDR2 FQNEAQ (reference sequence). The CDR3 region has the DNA TGTGCCAGCAGCTTAGAGCGGGGGCGCGGTGGCTACACCTTC. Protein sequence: CASSLERGRGGYTF.

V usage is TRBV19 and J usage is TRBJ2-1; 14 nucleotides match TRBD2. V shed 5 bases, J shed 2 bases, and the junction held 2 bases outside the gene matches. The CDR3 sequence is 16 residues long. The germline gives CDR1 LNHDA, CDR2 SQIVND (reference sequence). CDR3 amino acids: CASSLTSGGAYNEQFF. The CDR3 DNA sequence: TGTGCCAGTAGTTTGACTAGCGGGGGGGCCTACAATGAGCAGTTCTTC.

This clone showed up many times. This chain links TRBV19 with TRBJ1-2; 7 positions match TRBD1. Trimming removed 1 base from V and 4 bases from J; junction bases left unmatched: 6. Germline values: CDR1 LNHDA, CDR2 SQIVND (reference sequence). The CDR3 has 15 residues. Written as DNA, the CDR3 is TGTGCCAGTAGTATAGGGACAGGAACCTCCTATGGCTACACCTTC. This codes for CASSIGTGTSYGYTF.

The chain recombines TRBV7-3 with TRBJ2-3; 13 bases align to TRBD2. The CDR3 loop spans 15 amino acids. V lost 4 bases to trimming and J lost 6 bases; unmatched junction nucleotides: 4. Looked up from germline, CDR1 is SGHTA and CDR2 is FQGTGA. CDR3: CASSSGLAGQDTQYF. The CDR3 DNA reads TGTGCCAGCAGCTCGGGACTAGCGGGGCAGGATACGCAGTATTTT.

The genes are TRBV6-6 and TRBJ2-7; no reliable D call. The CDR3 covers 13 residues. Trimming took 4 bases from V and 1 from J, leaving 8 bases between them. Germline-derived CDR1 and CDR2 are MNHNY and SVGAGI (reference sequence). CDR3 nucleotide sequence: TGTGCCAGCAGTTCGCGAGAATCCTACGAGCAGTACTTC. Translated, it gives CASSSRESYEQYF.

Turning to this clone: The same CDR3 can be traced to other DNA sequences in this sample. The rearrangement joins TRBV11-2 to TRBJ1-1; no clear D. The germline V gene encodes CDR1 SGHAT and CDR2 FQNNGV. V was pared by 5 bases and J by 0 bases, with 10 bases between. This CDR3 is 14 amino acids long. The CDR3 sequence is CASSLGGVNTEAFF. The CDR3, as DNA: TGTGCCAGCAGCCTAGGCGGCGTGAACACTGAAGCTTTCTTT.

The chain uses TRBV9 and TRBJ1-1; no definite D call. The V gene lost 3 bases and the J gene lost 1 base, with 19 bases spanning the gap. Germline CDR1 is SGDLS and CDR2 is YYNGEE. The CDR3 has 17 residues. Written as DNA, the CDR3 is TGTGCCAGCAGCGCGGATCCTCGGCGGCCCCCGAACACTGAAGCTTTCTTT. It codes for CASSADPRRPPNTEAFF.

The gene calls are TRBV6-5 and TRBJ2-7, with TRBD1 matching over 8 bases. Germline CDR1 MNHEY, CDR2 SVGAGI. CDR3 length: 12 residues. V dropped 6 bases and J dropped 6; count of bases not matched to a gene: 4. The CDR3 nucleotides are TGTGCCAGCAGACGACAGGGGTCCGAGCAGTACTTC. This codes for CASRRQGSEQYF.

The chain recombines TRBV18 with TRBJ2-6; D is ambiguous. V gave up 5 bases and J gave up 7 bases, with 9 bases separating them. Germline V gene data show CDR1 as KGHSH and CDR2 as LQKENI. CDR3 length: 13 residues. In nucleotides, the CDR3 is TGTGCCAGCTCAGAAGACACTGCCAACGTCCTGACTTTC. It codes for CASSEDTANVLTF.